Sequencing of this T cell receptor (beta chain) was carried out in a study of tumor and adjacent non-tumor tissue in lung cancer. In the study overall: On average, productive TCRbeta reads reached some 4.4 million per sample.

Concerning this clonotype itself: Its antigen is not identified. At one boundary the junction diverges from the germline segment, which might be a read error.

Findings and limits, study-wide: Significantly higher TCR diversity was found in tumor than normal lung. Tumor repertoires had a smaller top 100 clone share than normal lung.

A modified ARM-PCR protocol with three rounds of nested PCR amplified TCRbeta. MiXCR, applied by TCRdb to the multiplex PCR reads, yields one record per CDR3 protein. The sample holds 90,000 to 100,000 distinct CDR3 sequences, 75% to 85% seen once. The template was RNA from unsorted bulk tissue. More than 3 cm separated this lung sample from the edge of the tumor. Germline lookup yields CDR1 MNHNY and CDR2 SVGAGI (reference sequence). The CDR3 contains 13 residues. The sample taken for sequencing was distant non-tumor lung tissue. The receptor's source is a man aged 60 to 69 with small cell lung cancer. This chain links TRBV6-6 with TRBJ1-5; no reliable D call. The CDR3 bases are TGTGCCTGCAGTTTTGGGTCCCAACAGTCCCAGCATTTT. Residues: CACSFGSQQSQHF.